This T cell receptor beta chain comes out of a study of blood T cell repertoires in COVID-19. Across the whole study: The samples span acute and convalescent COVID-19 from the United States, Italy and Spain. T cells, B-cell-depleted T cells, or PBMCs supplied cDNA or gDNA.

CDR3 length: 12 residues. CDR1 and CDR2 from the germline V gene are MNHEY and SVGEGT. V shed 2 bases and J shed 8 bases, with 6 bases lying between them. In the original analysis: Nucleated cell counts were estimated from reference gene primer amplification. Generated by immunoSEQ multiplex PCR, the TCRdb table keeps only in-frame clones and is missing some. V, J and clone size were drawn from that table, and D and trimming were deduced from the DNA. The sample has 100,000 or so clones; roughly 80% are singletons. The material sequenced was peripheral blood. The chain uses TRBV6-2 or TRBV6-3 and TRBJ2-2, with no clear D. The sequence derives from a woman of 80 years or more with acute or convalescent COVID-19. CDR3 residues: CASSYREGELFF. The CDR3 DNA reads as TGTGCCAGCAGTTACAGAGAGGGGGAGCTGTTTTTT.